The 10 T cell receptor beta chains presented below share a single source sample, sequenced in a study of T-cell reconstitution after alpha-beta-depleted transplantation in children. As it was prepared, the TCRbeta library received unique molecular identifiers. TCRdb processed the PCR reads anew with MiXCR; each CDR3 protein has one entry. This sample carries a few hundred thousand distinct CDR3 sequences, around 15% of them seen once, and the ten largest clones take over 25%. Sequenced here: PBMCs, mostly from graft donor cells, sampled 360 days after TCRalphabeta/CD19-depleted stem cell transplant. The receptors derive from a boy younger than two who had a stem cell transplant for Wiskott-Aldrich syndrome, so the T cells may come from the graft donor.

This clonotype was picked up many times. The V call is TRBV5-1, the J call TRBJ2-7; 7 bases line up with TRBD1. There are 15 residues in the CDR3. Trimming took 3 bases from V and 0 from J; bases not matched to a gene: 6. Germline-derived CDR1 and CDR2 are SGHRS and YFSETQ. CDR3 residues: CASSWDSQISYEQYF. In DNA, the CDR3 is TGCGCCAGCAGCTGGGACAGTCAGATCTCCTACGAGCAGTACTTC.

The chain uses TRBV12-3 or TRBV12-4 and TRBJ1-5, with D unresolved. Trimming took 3 bases from V and 2 from J, leaving 11 bases between them. This CDR3 is 15 amino acids long. The CDR3 sequence: CASSFWGDGNQPQHF. As DNA, the CDR3 is TGTGCCAGCAGTTTTTGGGGAGATGGCAATCAGCCCCAGCATTTT.

The chain joins TRBV29-1 to TRBJ2-7; a weak D match, TRBD2 (6 bases). Germline CDR1 SQVTM, CDR2 ANQGSEA. The CDR3 has 13 residues. V lost 4 bases and J 3 bases, leaving 13 bases between the germline ends. The CDR3 loop is CSVAGRSNYEQYF. CDR3 DNA sequence: TGCAGCGTTGCCGGGAGATCAAACTACGAGCAGTACTTC.

This clonotype was detected a few times. The chain combines TRBV18 with TRBJ2-7; 8 positions agree with TRBD2. With V trimmed by 3 bases and J by 7 bases, 8 bases remained unmatched. The CDR3 sequence is 14 residues long. Germline-derived CDR1 and CDR2 are KGHSH and LQKENI. The CDR3 DNA sequence: TGTGCCAGCTCACCGACCCGGGGGGGGAAAGAGCAGTACTTC. Protein: CASSPTRGGKEQYF.

The genes are TRBV19 and TRBJ2-1, with D possibly being TRBD1 (6 bases). Trimming stripped 5 bases from V and 4 bases from J, with 12 bases between. Germline V lookup: CDR1 LNHDA, CDR2 SQIVND (reference sequence). The length of the CDR3 is 14 residues. The CDR3 nucleotides read TGTGCCAGTAGTCCCACCGACAGGTACAATGAGCAGTTCTTC. The encoded protein is CASSPTDRYNEQFF.

This clonotype was found a few times. The chain combines TRBV29-1 with TRBJ2-2, with D hard to call. Germline CDR1 SQVTM, CDR2 ANQGSEA. Trimming cost V 7 bases and J 0 bases, with 9 bases left between them. The CDR3 is 13 amino acids. The CDR3 loop reads CSAERSNTGELFF. The CDR3 nucleotides are TGCAGCGCAGAGAGATCGAACACCGGGGAGCTGTTTTTT.

This clonotype appeared a few times. V is TRBV5-1 and J is TRBJ2-2; TRBD1 might be the D (5 bases). V was cut by 4 bases and J by 3 bases, with 10 bases left in between. The germline CDR1 and CDR2 sequences are SGHRS and YFSETQ. The CDR3 length is 14 residues. This CDR3 reads CASSKQTDTGELFF. DNA of the CDR3: TGCGCCAGCAGCAAACAGACAGACACCGGGGAGCTGTTTTTT.

This chain links TRBV14 with TRBJ2-7, with TRBD1 identical over 8 bases. V shed 3 bases, J shed 0 bases, and the junction held 7 bases outside the gene matches. CDR1 is SGHDN, CDR2 FVKESK, per germline. The CDR3 sequence is 16 residues long. The CDR3 DNA follows: TGTGCCAGCAGCCAGGGACAGGCGTTGAGCTCCTACGAGCAGTACTTC. Its translation is CASSQGQALSSYEQYF.

The sample holds a few counts of this clonotype. V and J are TRBV12-3 or TRBV12-4 and TRBJ2-1; the D is unclear. V shed 0 bases and J shed 0 bases, with 12 bases lying between them. This CDR3 has 17 amino acids. The CDR3 DNA is TGTGCCAGCAGTTTAGCCCCCCGACCCCTCTCCTACAATGAGCAGTTCTTC. This gives the protein CASSLAPRPLSYNEQFF.

V is TRBV5-1 and J is TRBJ2-3, with 7 bases that match TRBD1. V trimming: 0 bases; J trimming: 2 bases; junction bases outside the gene matches: 6. The length of the CDR3 is 16 residues. Germline V gene data show CDR1 as SGHRS and CDR2 as YFSETQ. The CDR3 region is CASSLVTGSNTDTQYF. The CDR3, as DNA: TGCGCCAGCAGCTTGGTGACAGGGAGTAACACAGATACGCAGTATTTT.